This passage covers 25 T cell receptor beta chains from one sample sequenced in a study of tumor-infiltrating lymphocytes in primary liver carcinoma. The template, about 550 ng total RNA, yielded TCR beta cDNA made with a constant-region primer. Three-round nested multiplex PCR performed with slightly modified ARM-PCR produced the TCR beta libraries. Both of the initial two PCR rounds ran for nine to ten cycles and employed TRBV1-TRBV30 forward primers alongside a C-beta reverse primer. TCRdb passed the multiplex PCR reads through MiXCR, listing each CDR3 protein once. Among roughly 48,000 distinct CDR3 sequences listed, over 65% were seen once. Co-extraction yielded RNA and DNA from 20-30 mg of unsorted bulk tissue. The sequenced sample was liver tumor tissue from sampling region 3. Subset given: tumor region T3, left-lateral pole. The receptor source for this set is a middle-aged man with primary liver carcinoma and hepatitis B virus infection.

A remark on this clonotype: Germline and junction disagree at one end, which may indicate a read error. The V gene is TRBV28, the J gene TRBJ2-7; D not certain. There are 11 residues in the CDR3. Per germline, CDR1 MDHEN and CDR2 SYDVKM. This chain's CDR3 is CTSSSRTPVHF. In DNA, the CDR3 is TGTACCAGTTCTAGTAGGACGCCCGTCCACTTC. Full variable domain (remainder filled in from reference TRBV28 and TRBJ2-7): DVKVTQSSRYLVKRTGEKVFLECVQDMDHENMFWYRQDPGLGLRLIYFSYDVKMKEKGDIPEGYSVSREKKERFSLILESASTNQTSMYLCTSSSRTPVHFGPGTRLTVT.

In its sample, this clonotype was seen a few times. V usage is TRBV19 and J usage is TRBJ2-7; TRBD2 aligns across 14 bases. The CDR3 extends over 16 amino acids. CDR1 is LNHDA, CDR2 SQIVND, per germline (reference sequence). V was pared by 9 bases and J by 0 bases, with 7 bases of the junction left unmatched. CDR3 loop: CASYGTSGRYSYEQYF. CDR3 sequence (DNA): TGTGCCAGCTATGGGACTAGCGGGAGATACTCCTACGAGCAGTACTTC. The variable domain in full, completed from reference TRBV19 and TRBJ2-7, reads DGGITQSPKYLFRKEGQNVTLSCEQNLNHDAMYWYRQDPGQGLRLIYYSQIVNDFQKGDIAEGYSVSREKKESFPLTVTSAQKNPTAFYLCASYGTSGRYSYEQYFGPGTRLTVT.

This clonotype was seen many times. This chain uses TRBV7-8 with TRBJ2-1; TRBD1 agrees at 9 bases. This CDR3 is 16 amino acids long. J gave up 1 base and V 5 bases, and 6 bases lay outside the gene matches. The V gene's germline CDR1 is SGHVS and CDR2 FQNEAQ. The CDR3: CASSRRDRASYNEQFF. CDR3 in DNA: TGTGCCAGCAGCAGAAGGGACAGGGCATCCTACAATGAGCAGTTCTTC.

As concerns this clonotype: Without the conserved terminal phenylalanine or tryptophan, this CDR3 likely stems from a read error. CDR3 coding DNA: TGTACCAGCAGCCAAGGGACCTACTGCGAGCAGTACTCC. Its protein product is CTSSQGTYCEQYS. This chain links TRBV14 with TRBJ2-7; the D gene could be TRBD1 or TRBD2 (5 bases each). The CDR3 runs 13 residues. From germline, CDR1 is SGHDN and CDR2 FVKESK.

This sequence joins TRBV7-9 and TRBJ1-5, with 7 bases aligning to TRBD2. The J call may be mistaken, given a closer DNA end match to TRBJ2-3. CDR1 and CDR2 (germline): SEHNR, FQNEAQ (reference sequence). This CDR3 is built from 17 residues. The CDR3 DNA is TGTGCCAGCAGCTTAGCGGGAGGGACGGCGTTCAATCAGCCCCAGTATTTT. It is translated as CASSLAGGTAFNQPQYF.

Remarks on this clonotype: An end of the junction does not agree with germline; a read error may underlie this. The chain couples TRBV4-1 to TRBJ1-3; no clear D. Germline CDR1 reads MGHRA; CDR2 reads YSYEKL. The CDR3 loop spans 12 amino acids. This CDR3 reads CASSQAGSTMYF. CDR3 nucleotides: TGCGCCAGCAGCCAAGCTGGAAGCACCATGTATTTT.

Notes on this clonotype: This likely comes from a read error, as the CDR3 has no conserved phenylalanine or tryptophan at its end. The chain links TRBV4-1 to TRBJ2-5; the D is unclear. This CDR3 contains 16 residues. V lost 1 base, J lost 6 bases, and 18 bases lay in between. Per germline, CDR1 MGHRA and CDR2 YSYEKL. The CDR3 nucleotides are TGCGCCAGCAGCCAAGTGTTTCCCACCGACGGAAAGACCCAGTACCTA. This encodes CASSQVFPTDGKTQYL.

On this clonotype itself: Since a much larger clone is just one base distant, this may be a read error. V is TRBV7-9 and J is TRBJ1-5; 8 positions match TRBD1. The germline V gene has CDR1 SEHNR and CDR2 FQNEAQ (reference sequence). Germline trimming cut 2 bases from V and 6 bases from J; bases unmatched to any gene: 3. The CDR3 extends over 14 amino acids. This CDR3 is CASSLSTGGQPQHF. CDR3 bases: TGTGCCAGCAGCTTATCCACAGGGGGTCAGCCCCAGCATTTT.

A word on this clonotype: Since no conserved phenylalanine or tryptophan closes the CDR3, a read error is the likely cause. The chain couples TRBV6-5 to TRBJ2-1; 8 positions match TRBD1. Looked up from germline, CDR1 is MNHEY and CDR2 is SVGAGI. The CDR3 runs to 17 residues. The CDR3 spells CAVSPLTPGQGYNKQFL. The CDR3 coding sequence is TGTGCCGTCAGTCCCCTTACCCCAGGACAGGGCTACAATAAGCAGTTCCTC.

This clonotype was seen only once. One base away lies a much larger clone, so this may be a sequencing read error. The chain carries TRBV5-1 and TRBJ1-4; D not certain. The germline CDR1 and CDR2 sequences are SGHRS and YFSETQ. Trimming removed 5 bases at V and 1 base at J, with 12 bases between. The CDR3 has 15 amino acids. CDR3 loop: CASSPGGVTNEKLFF. In nucleotides, the CDR3 is TGCGCCAGCAGTCCCGGTGGGGTAACTAATGAAAAACTGTTTTTT.

Concerning this clonotype itself: At one of its ends the junction is not consistent with the germline gene, which may arise from a read error. V is TRBV9 and J is TRBJ2-7; D is unresolved. The CDR3 runs 14 residues. Germline V gene sequence: CDR1 SGDLS, CDR2 YYNGEE. The CDR3 DNA sequence: TGTGCCAGCAGCTCCGCAGGTACCCCCTATGAGCAGTACTTC. Its protein product is CASSSAGTPYEQYF.

As concerns this clonotype: Germline is not matched at one junction end, which may reflect a read error. CDR3 sequence (DNA): TGTACCAGCAGTTTATCCCCGGGGACCGAAGCTTTCTTT. Protein product: CTSSLSPGTEAFF. The rearrangement uses TRBV12-3 or TRBV12-4 and TRBJ1-1, with D possibly being TRBD1 (5 bases). The CDR3 totals 13 residues.

This clonotype was seen a few times. Possible read error: a much larger clone is one base away. V is TRBV2 and J is TRBJ2-1, with 8 bases aligning to TRBD2. CDR3 length: 15 residues. The J segment lost 6 bases and the V segment lost 3 bases, leaving 7 bases of the junction unmatched. Germline V gives CDR1 SNHLY, CDR2 FYNNEI. For the CDR3, the DNA is TGTGCCAGCAGTGAGTTTGAGCGGGAGTTCAATGAGCAGTTCTTC. Protein product: CASSEFEREFNEQFF.

V is TRBV19 and J is TRBJ2-7; either TRBD1 or TRBD2 may supply D (5 bases each). The V end was cut by 5 bases, the J end by 0 bases, with 17 bases between. Germline V lookup: CDR1 LNHDA, CDR2 SQIVND (reference sequence). CDR3 length: 16 amino acids. CDR3: CASSLMGRVSSYEQYF. The CDR3 DNA reads TGTGCCAGTAGTCTAATGGGACGCGTAAGCTCCTACGAGCAGTACTTC.

The J gene is TRBJ2-1, the V gene TRBV6-1; 8 bases align to TRBD1. Trimming at V came to 0 bases and at J to 5 bases, leaving 3 bases not matched to a gene. The CDR3 is 15 amino acids. Germline CDR1 MNHNS, CDR2 SASEGT. CDR3 sequence: CASSEAQGAHNEQFF. The DNA for the CDR3 is TGTGCCAGCAGTGAAGCGCAGGGGGCCCACAATGAGCAGTTCTTC.

This chain joins TRBV12-3 or TRBV12-4 and TRBJ2-2; D not certain. V lost 11 bases, J lost 1 base, and 11 bases lay in between. This CDR3 spans 13 amino acids. DNA of the CDR3: TGTGCCGGTAGCTACAGGAACACCGGGGAGCTGTTTTTT. As protein: CAGSYRNTGELFF.

This clonotype showed up just once. The junction differs from germline at one of its ends, possibly a read error. The chain combines TRBV19 with TRBJ1-5; D remains unclear. This CDR3 has 13 amino acids. The germline V gene encodes CDR1 LNHDA and CDR2 SQIVND (reference sequence). CDR3 sequence (DNA): TGTGGCAGTAACATGGGTAGGAATCAGCCCCAGCATTTT. This codes for CGSNMGRNQPQHF.

V usage is TRBV29-1 and J usage is TRBJ1-1; D remains ambiguous. This CDR3 comprises 10 residues. CDR1 and CDR2 from the germline V gene are SQVTM and ANQGSEA. The V end was cut by 8 bases, the J end by 8 bases, with 12 bases between. DNA of the CDR3: TGCAGCATTACGACGGGGGAAGCTTTCTTT. Encoded protein: CSITTGEAFF. Full variable domain (remainder filled in from reference TRBV29-1 and TRBJ1-1): SAVISQKPSRDICQRGTSLTIQCQVDSQVTMMFWYRQQPGQSLTLIATANQGSEATYESGFVIDKFPISRPNLTFSTLTVSNMSPEDSSIYLCSITTGEAFFGQGTRLTVV.

The rearrangement uses TRBV11-1 and TRBJ2-1; the match to TRBD2 covers 7 bases. V lost 5 bases and J lost 6; bases outside the gene matches: 16. CDR3 size: 17 residues. Germline-derived CDR1 and CDR2 are SGHAT and FQDESV (reference sequence). Here the CDR3 DNA reads TGTGCCAGCAGCCTGGGATTTGCGGGAGAAGTTGGCAATGAGCAGTTCTTC. Translation: CASSLGFAGEVGNEQFF. The whole variable domain, remainder taken from reference TRBV11-1 and TRBJ2-1, is EAEVAQSPRYKITEKSQAVAFWCDPISGHATLYWYRQILGQGPELLVQFQDESVVDDSQLPKDRFSAERLKGVDSTLKIQPAELGDSAMYLCASSLGFAGEVGNEQFFGPGTRLTVL.

This sequence joins TRBV4-1 and TRBJ1-1, with D unresolved. In germline, CDR1 is MGHRA, CDR2 YSYEKL. The CDR3 spans 15 residues. V was clipped by 2 bases and J by 3 bases, with 13 bases between them. The CDR3 coding sequence is TGCGCCAGCAGCCAACTCAGAGGGTGTGACACTGAAGCTTTCTTT. It encodes CASSQLRGCDTEAFF.

For this clonotype: This likely comes from a read error, as the CDR3 has no conserved phenylalanine or tryptophan at its end. The chain employs TRBV11-2 and TRBJ2-7; D not certain. Germline V gene sequence: CDR1 SGHAT, CDR2 FQNNGV. This CDR3 contains 16 residues. The CDR3 here is CANSFTRESFTHEQYL. For the CDR3, the DNA is TGTGCCAACAGCTTCACGCGCGAGAGTTTTACCCACGAGCAGTACTTA.

Remarks on this clonotype: This CDR3 fails to terminate in the conserved phenylalanine or tryptophan, so it likely reflects a read error. The chain joins TRBV11-2 to TRBJ2-5; TRBD2 matches 7 bases. There are 16 residues in the CDR3. Per the germline V gene, CDR1 is SGHAT and CDR2 is FQNNGV. CDR3 residues: CVSSPGASGLQETQYS. The CDR3 coding sequence is TGTGTCAGCAGCCCTGGGGCTAGCGGCTTACAAGAGACCCAGTACTCC.

As for this clonotype: The junction departs from germline at one end; a sequencing error may be responsible. The V gene is TRBV29-1, the J gene TRBJ2-1; D remains unclear. Germline V gene lookup returns CDR1 SQVTM and CDR2 ANQGSEA. CDR3 size: 13 residues. Written as DNA, the CDR3 is TGCAGGGTTGTAACAAGGGCCTCAAATGAGCAGTTCTTC. Encoded protein: CRVVTRASNEQFF.

Comment on this clonotype: One end of the junction fails to match germline, which may point to a read error. The rearrangement joins TRBV6-2 or TRBV6-3 to TRBJ2-7; the D is unclear. Per the germline V gene, CDR1 is MNHEY and CDR2 is SVGEGT. The CDR3 consists of 15 residues. The CDR3: CASRYSPENKYEKYF. The DNA of the CDR3 is TGTGCCAGCCGTTACTCGCCGGAGAATAAGTACGAGAAGTACTTC.

This clonotype was detected a few times. A much bigger clone sits one base away, suggesting this may be a read error. V usage is TRBV7-9 and J usage is TRBJ1-1; D unresolved. This CDR3 contains 14 residues. V was pared by 4 bases and J by 7 bases, with 16 bases between. Germline lookup yields CDR1 SEHNR and CDR2 FQNEAQ (reference sequence). This CDR3 reads CASSSATGVDEAFF. CDR3 bases: TGTGCCAGCAGCTCAGCGACCGGGGTAGATGAAGCTTTCTTT.